This T cell receptor (beta chain) appears in the sequencing data of a study of graft-versus-host responses after intestinal transplantation. Study results and limitations: Circulating GvH clone levels at their peak were associated with HvG declines (early post-transplant).

The method was immunoSEQ multiplex PCR; TCRdb's version includes in-frame clones alone and lacks a portion of them. The sample lists tens of thousands of clones, 85% to 95% occurring once. The CDR3 runs to 12 residues. Trimming left V 4 bases short and J 1 base short, with 5 bases between. Germline CDR1 SGHNT, CDR2 YYREEE (reference sequence). For this clone: Its antigen is unknown.

The receptor was derived from a human donor who was the organ donor for an intestinal transplant. The V gene is TRBV5-4, the J gene TRBJ1-2; D not resolved. Here the sequenced sample was unstimulated CD8+ T cells sorted from spleen or lymph node cells, taken before transplant. CDR3 bases: TGTGCCAGCAGCACCTATAACTATGGCTACACCTTC. Residues: CASSTYNYGYTF.